The rows below give T cell receptor beta chains drawn from one sample of a study of T cells in Graves' hyperthyroidism and ophthalmopathy. TCRdb independently ran MiXCR on the multiplex PCR reads; one entry per CDR3 protein. The sample lists about 580,000 distinct CDR3 sequences, under 60% occurring once. Sequenced material: peripheral blood or thyroid tissue (not recorded which). The receptors were gathered from a woman aged 18-35 years with Graves' hyperthyroidism. CDR3s include the opening cysteine and the closing phenylalanine or tryptophan. A D gene is named only where the DNA matches it firmly. Rows may omit the clone size; those that give it use once, few, many or a size class.

v_gene	d_gene	j_gene	abundance	CDR3aa	CDR3nt
TRBV15	-	TRBJ1-3	-	CATSSPTTGAGNTIYF	TGTGCCACCAGCAGCCCCACGACAGGCGCTGGAAACACCATATATTTT
TRBV10-2	-	TRBJ1-4	-	CASTHLVNEKLFF	TGCGCCAGCACGCACCTCGTTAATGAAAAACTGTTTTTT
TRBV7-3	TRBD2	TRBJ2-7	many	CASSLIAGGQYEQYF	TGTGCCAGCAGCTTAATAGCGGGAGGGCAGTACGAGCAGTACTTC
TRBV20-1	-	TRBJ2-7	once	CSAMWRQTYEQYF	TGCAGTGCTATGTGGCGGCAGACCTACGAGCAGTACTTC
TRBV7-9	TRBD1	TRBJ1-6	-	CATSSLGQNSPLHF	TGTGCCACCAGCAGCTTGGGACAGAATTCACCCCTCCACTTT
TRBV20-1	TRBD2	TRBJ2-3	-	CSVASGSSDTQYF	TGCAGTGTAGCTAGCGGGAGCTCAGATACGCAGTATTTT
TRBV9	-	TRBJ1-6	-	CASSPQAHNSPLHF	TGTGCCAGCAGCCCACAGGCACATAATTCACCCCTCCACTTT
TRBV12-3/TRBV12-4	-	TRBJ1-1	many	CASRKNTEAFF	TGTGCCAGCAGAAAGAACACTGAAGCTTTCTTT
TRBV12-3/TRBV12-4	TRBD1	TRBJ1-2	many	CASSWDRGAGYTF	TGTGCCAGCAGCTGGGACAGGGGGGCTGGCTACACCTTC
TRBV7-9	-	TRBJ1-6	many	CASSLDGNSPLHF	TGTGCCAGCAGCTTAGACGGCAATTCACCCCTCCACTTT
TRBV18	-	TRBJ2-7	few	CASSSDSTYEQYF	TGTGCCAGCTCTAGCGACAGTACCTACGAGCAGTACTTC
TRBV2	-	TRBJ2-1	few	CASSVSGPLDEQFF	TGTGCCAGCAGTGTAAGCGGACCTTTGGATGAGCAGTTCTTC
TRBV20-1	TRBD1	TRBJ1-2	-	CSAIGQGAYTF	TGCAGTGCAATCGGACAGGGGGCTTACACCTTC
TRBV5-4	-	TRBJ2-5	-	CASSLELGAGETQYF	TGTGCCAGCAGCTTGGAACTAGGGGCAGGAGAGACCCAGTACTTC
TRBV19	TRBD1	TRBJ1-1	many	CASSGRDRDTEAFF	TGTGCCAGTAGTGGCCGGGACAGGGACACTGAAGCTTTCTTT
TRBV9	TRBD1	TRBJ2-7	many	CASSSSGTGWYEQYF	TGTGCCAGCAGCTCCTCCGGGACAGGGTGGTACGAGCAGTACTTC
TRBV6-5	-	TRBJ1-2	many	CASSKGISGYTF	TGTGCCAGCAGTAAGGGGATCTCCGGCTACACCTTC
TRBV10-3	-	TRBJ2-5	-	CAITQGRRETQYF	TGTGCCATCACCCAGGGGCGGAGAGAGACCCAGTACTTC
TRBV6-4	TRBD2	TRBJ2-2	-	CASSRTSGNSGELFF	TGTGCCAGCAGTAGGACTAGCGGGAATTCTGGGGAGCTGTTTTTT
TRBV24-1	TRBD1	TRBJ1-5	-	CATSADGQGAYGNQPQHF	TGTGCCACCAGTGCTGACGGACAGGGGGCTTATGGCAATCAGCCCCAGCATTTT
TRBV20-1	TRBD1	TRBJ1-6	-	CSAPRTGVPLHF	TGCAGTGCGCCGCGGACAGGGGTCCCCCTCCACTTT
TRBV7-6	TRBD2	TRBJ2-5	once	CASSLVSLAGGETQYF	TGTGCCAGCAGCTTAGTGTCGCTAGCGGGAGGAGAGACCCAGTACTTC
TRBV7-8	TRBD2	TRBJ2-1	-	CASSFSGKPYNEQFF	TGTGCCAGCAGCTTTAGCGGGAAACCCTACAATGAGCAGTTCTTC
TRBV25-1	-	TRBJ2-7	-	CASSARDTYEQYF	TGTGCCAGCAGTGCTAGGGACACCTACGAGCAGTACTTC
TRBV10-3	TRBD2	TRBJ2-2	few	CASSYSLWEGTGELFF	TGTGCCAGCAGTTACTCACTTTGGGAGGGCACCGGGGAGCTGTTTTTT
TRBV20-1	-	TRBJ1-2	many	CSALRDIYGYTF	TGCAGTGCTCTCCGGGACATCTATGGCTACACCTTC
TRBV2	-	TRBJ1-4	-	CASSLAPAANTGGEKLFF	TGTGCCAGCAGCTTAGCCCCAGCGGCGAACACCGGGGGTGAAAAACTGTTTTTT
TRBV5-1	TRBD2	TRBJ2-5	-	CASSLEGTSGRSRLSAQYF	TGCGCCAGCAGCTTGGAGGGGACTAGCGGGAGGTCCCGATTGTCGGCCCAGTACTTC
TRBV19	-	TRBJ1-5	many	CASKTGSHRWNQPQHF	TGTGCCAGTAAAACGGGGTCCCATCGTTGGAATCAGCCCCAGCATTTT
TRBV7-3	-	TRBJ1-1	-	CASSPDTGNGEAFF	TGTGCCAGCAGCCCTGACACCGGGAACGGTGAAGCTTTCTTT
TRBV6-1	TRBD1	TRBJ2-7	few	CASSQEGQGGEQYF	TGTGCCAGCAGCCAAGAGGGACAGGGAGGCGAGCAGTACTTC
TRBV7-2	-	TRBJ1-3	many	CASSLSISGNTIYF	TGTGCCAGCAGCTTATCGATCTCTGGAAACACCATATATTTT
TRBV30	-	TRBJ1-5	-	CAWSGGHLSRNQPQHF	TGTGCCTGGAGTGGGGGTCACCTTAGCCGCAATCAGCCCCAGCATTTT
TRBV5-6	TRBD1	TRBJ2-7	-	CASSGDRVPSYEQYF	TGTGCCAGCAGCGGGGACAGGGTGCCGTCCTACGAGCAGTACTTC
TRBV19	-	TRBJ2-7	-	CASSPSAASYEQYF	TGTGCCAGTAGTCCGTCGGCAGCGTCCTACGAGCAGTACTTC
TRBV4-1	TRBD2	TRBJ2-3	-	CVSSQELGLAGGPDTQYF	TGCGTCAGCAGCCAAGAATTGGGCCTAGCGGGAGGGCCAGATACGCAGTATTTT